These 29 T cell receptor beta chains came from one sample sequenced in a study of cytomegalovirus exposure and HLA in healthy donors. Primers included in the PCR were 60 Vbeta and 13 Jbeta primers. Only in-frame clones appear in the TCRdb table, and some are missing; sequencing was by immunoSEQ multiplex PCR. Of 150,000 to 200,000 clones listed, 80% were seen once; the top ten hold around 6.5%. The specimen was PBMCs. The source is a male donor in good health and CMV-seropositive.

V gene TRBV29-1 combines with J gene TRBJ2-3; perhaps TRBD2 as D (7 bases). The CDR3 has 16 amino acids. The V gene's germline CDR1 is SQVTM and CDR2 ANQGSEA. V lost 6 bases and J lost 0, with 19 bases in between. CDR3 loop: CSVDGGRGRSTDTQYF. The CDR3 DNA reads TGCAGCGTCGATGGGGGGCGCGGGAGAAGCACAGATACGCAGTATTTT.

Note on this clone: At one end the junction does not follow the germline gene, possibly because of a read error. CDR3 region: CASSLWTSGDYNEQFF. The CDR3 bases are TGTGCTAGCAGCCTGTGGACTAGCGGAGACTACAATGAGCAGTTCTTC. The chain carries TRBV7-7 and TRBJ2-1, with TRBD2 identical over 10 bases. This CDR3 region has 16 residues. CDR1 SSHAT and CDR2 FNYEAQ come from the germline V gene (reference sequence).

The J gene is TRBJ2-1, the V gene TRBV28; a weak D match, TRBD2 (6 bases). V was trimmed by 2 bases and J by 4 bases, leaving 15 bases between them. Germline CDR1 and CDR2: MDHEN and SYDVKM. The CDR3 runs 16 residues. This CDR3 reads CASSLTPTGTYNEQFF. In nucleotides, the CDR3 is TGTGCCAGCAGTTTAACACCGACCGGGACTTACAATGAGCAGTTCTTC.

The CDR3 here is CAWGTVNEQFF. The CDR3 DNA reads TGTGCCTGGGGGACTGTCAATGAGCAGTTCTTC. The genes are TRBV30 and TRBJ2-1; D possibly corresponds to TRBD2 (6 bases). Germline CDR1 reads GTSNPN; CDR2 reads SVGIG (reference sequence). This CDR3 has 11 residues. Trimming pared 5 bases from V and 6 bases from J, leaving 8 bases between.

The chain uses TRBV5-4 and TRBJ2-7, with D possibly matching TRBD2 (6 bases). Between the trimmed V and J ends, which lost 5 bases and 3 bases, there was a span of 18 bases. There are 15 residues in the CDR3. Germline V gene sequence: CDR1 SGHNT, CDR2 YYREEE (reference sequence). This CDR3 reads CASSLTERGGYEQYF. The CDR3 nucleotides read TGTGCCAGCAGTCTCACTGAAAGGGGAGGCTACGAGCAGTACTTC.

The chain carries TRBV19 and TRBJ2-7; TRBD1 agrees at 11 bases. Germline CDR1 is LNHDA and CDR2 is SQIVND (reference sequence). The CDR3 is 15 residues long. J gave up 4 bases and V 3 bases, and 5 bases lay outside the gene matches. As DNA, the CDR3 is TGTGCCAGTAGTATTATAGGGACAGGGGGATACGAGCAGTACTTC. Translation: CASSIIGTGGYEQYF.

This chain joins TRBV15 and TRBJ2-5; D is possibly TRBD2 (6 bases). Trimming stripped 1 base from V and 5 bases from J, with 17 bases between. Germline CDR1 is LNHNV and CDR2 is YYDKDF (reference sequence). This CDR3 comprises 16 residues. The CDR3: CATSRGGLGSRETQYF. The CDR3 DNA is TGTGCCACCAGCAGAGGGGGCCTCGGGAGCCGGGAGACCCAGTACTTC.

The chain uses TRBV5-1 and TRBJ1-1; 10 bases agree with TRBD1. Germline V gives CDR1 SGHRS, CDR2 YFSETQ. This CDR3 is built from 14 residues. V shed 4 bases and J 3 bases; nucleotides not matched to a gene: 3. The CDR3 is CASSIDRGHTEAFF. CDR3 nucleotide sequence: TGCGCCAGCAGCATAGACAGGGGGCACACTGAAGCTTTCTTT.

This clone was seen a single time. CDR3 residues: CAWSVPGGNTIYF. CDR3 nucleotide sequence: TGTGCCTGGAGTGTCCCCGGGGGAAACACCATATATTTT. V gene TRBV30 combines with J gene TRBJ1-3, with D unresolved. The CDR3 is 13 amino acids. CDR1 GTSNPN and CDR2 SVGIG come from the germline V gene (reference sequence). V shed 0 bases and J shed 4 bases, with 7 bases lying between them.

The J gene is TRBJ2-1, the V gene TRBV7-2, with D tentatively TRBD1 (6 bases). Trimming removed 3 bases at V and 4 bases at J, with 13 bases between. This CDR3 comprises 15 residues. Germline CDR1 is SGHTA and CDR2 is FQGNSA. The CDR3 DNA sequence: TGTGCCAGCAGCTTGGACAGAATGAGTTACAATGAGCAGTTCTTC. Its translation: CASSLDRMSYNEQFF.

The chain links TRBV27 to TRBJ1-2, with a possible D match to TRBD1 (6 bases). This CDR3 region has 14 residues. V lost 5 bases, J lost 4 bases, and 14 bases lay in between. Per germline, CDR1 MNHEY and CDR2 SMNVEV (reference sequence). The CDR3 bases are TGTGCCAGCAGTAAAGGGGGGGGGTTCTATGGCTACACCTTC. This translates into CASSKGGGFYGYTF.

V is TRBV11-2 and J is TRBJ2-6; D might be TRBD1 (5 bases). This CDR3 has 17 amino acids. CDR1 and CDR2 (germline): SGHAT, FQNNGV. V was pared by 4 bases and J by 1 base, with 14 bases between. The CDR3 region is CASSWNRKGSGANVLTF. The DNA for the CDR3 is TGTGCCAGCAGCTGGAACAGGAAGGGATCTGGGGCCAACGTCCTGACTTTC.

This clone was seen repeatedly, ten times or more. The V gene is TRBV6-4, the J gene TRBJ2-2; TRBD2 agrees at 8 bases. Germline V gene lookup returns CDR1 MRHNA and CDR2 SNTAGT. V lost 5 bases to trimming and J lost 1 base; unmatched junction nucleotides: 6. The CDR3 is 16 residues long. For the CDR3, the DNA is TGTGCCAGCAGTTTGGGACTAGAGAGGAACACCGGGGAGCTGTTTTTT. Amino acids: CASSLGLERNTGELFF.

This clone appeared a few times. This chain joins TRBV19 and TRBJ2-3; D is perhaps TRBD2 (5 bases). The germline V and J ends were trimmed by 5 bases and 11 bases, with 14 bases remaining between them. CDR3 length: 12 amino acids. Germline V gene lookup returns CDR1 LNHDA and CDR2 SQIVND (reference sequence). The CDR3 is CASSDYSLKQYF. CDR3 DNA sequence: TGTGCCAGTAGTGACTATTCTCTCAAGCAGTATTTT. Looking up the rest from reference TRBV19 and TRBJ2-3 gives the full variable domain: DGGITQSPKYLFRKEGQNVTLSCEQNLNHDAMYWYRQDPGQGLRLIYYSQIVNDFQKGDIAEGYSVSREKKESFPLTVTSAQKNPTAFYLCASSDYSLKQYFGPGTRLTVL.

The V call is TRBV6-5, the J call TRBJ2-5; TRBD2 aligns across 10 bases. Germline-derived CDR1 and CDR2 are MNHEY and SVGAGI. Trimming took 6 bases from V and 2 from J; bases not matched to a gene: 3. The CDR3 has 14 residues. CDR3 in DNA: TGTGCCAGCAGCATACTAGCGGGGCAAGAGACCCAGTACTTC. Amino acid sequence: CASSILAGQETQYF.

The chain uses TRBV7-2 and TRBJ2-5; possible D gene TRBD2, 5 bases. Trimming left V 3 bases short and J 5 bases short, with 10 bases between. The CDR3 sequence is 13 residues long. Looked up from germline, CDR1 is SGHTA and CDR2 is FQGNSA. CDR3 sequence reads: CASSFRRLETQYF. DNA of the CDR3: TGTGCCAGCAGCTTCAGGAGGTTGGAGACCCAGTACTTC.

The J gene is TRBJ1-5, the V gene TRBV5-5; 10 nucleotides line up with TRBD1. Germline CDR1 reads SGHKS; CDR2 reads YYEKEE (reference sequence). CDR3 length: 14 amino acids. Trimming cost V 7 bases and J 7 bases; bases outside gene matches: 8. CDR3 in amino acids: CASGGTGVGQPQHF. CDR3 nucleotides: TGTGCCAGCGGAGGGACAGGGGTCGGGCAGCCCCAGCATTTT.

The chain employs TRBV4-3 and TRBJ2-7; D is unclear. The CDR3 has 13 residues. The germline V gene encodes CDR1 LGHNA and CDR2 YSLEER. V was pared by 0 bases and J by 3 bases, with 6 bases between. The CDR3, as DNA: TGCGCCAGCAGCCAAGACAGTTACTACGAGCAGTACTTC. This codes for CASSQDSYYEQYF.

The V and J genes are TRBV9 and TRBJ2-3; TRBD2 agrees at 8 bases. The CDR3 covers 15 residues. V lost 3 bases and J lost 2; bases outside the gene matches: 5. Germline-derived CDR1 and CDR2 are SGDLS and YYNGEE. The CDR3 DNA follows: TGTGCCAGCAGCGCCACTAGCGGATACACAGATACGCAGTATTTT. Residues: CASSATSGYTDTQYF. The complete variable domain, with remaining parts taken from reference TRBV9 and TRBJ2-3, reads DSGVTQTPKHLITATGQRVTLRCSPRSGDLSVYWYQQSLDQGLQFLIQYYNGEERAKGNILERFSAQQFPDLHSELNLSSLELGDSALYFCASSATSGYTDTQYFGPGTRLTVL.

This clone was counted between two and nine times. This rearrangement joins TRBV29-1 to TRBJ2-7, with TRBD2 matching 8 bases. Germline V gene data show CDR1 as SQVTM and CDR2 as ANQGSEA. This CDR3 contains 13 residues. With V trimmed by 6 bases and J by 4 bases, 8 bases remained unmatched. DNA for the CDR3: TGCAGCGTCACGAGCGGGAGTTCGTACGAGCAGTACTTC. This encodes CSVTSGSSYEQYF.

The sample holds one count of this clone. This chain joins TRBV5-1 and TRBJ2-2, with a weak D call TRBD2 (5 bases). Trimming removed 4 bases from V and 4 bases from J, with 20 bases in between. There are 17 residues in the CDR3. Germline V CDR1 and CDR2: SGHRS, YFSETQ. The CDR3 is CASSPLEETLSTGELFF. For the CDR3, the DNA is TGCGCCAGCAGCCCTCTGGAGGAAACCCTAAGCACCGGGGAGCTGTTTTTT.

In DNA, the CDR3 is TGTGCCAGCAGTCTCCCCCGAGTAGGACTAGCGGGAGACAATGAGCAGTTCTTC. Amino acids: CASSLPRVGLAGDNEQFF. The chain is built from TRBV7-9 and TRBJ2-1; 13 bases agree with TRBD2. Trimming cost V 6 bases and J 5 bases; bases outside gene matches: 13. Germline assignment: CDR1 SEHNR and CDR2 FQNEAQ (reference sequence). The CDR3 extends over 18 amino acids.

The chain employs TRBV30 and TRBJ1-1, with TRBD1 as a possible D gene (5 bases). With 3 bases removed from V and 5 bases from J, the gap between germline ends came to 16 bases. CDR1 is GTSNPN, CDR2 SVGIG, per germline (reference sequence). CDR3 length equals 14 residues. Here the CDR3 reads CAWRVGGAGTEAFF. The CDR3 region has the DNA TGTGCCTGGAGGGTCGGAGGGGCGGGGACTGAAGCTTTCTTT.

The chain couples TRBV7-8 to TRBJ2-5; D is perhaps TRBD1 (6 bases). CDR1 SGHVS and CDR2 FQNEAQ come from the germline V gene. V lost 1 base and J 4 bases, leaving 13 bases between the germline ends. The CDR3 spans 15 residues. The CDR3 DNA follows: TGTGCCAGCAGCTTAGAAACTACAGGGCGAGAGACCCAGTACTTC. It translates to CASSLETTGRETQYF.

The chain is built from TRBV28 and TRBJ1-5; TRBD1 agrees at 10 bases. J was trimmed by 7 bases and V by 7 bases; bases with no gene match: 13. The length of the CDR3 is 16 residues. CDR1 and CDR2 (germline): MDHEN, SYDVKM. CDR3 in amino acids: CASITPGTGEGQPQHF. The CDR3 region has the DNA TGTGCCAGCATTACTCCAGGGACAGGGGAAGGGCAGCCCCAGCATTTT.

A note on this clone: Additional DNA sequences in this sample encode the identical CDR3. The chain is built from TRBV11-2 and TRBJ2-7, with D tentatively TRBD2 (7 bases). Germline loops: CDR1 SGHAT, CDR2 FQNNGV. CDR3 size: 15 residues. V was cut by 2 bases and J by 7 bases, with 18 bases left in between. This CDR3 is CASSLRRGGISEQYF. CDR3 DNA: TGTGCCAGCAGCTTAAGAAGGGGGGGTATATCAGAGCAGTACTTC.

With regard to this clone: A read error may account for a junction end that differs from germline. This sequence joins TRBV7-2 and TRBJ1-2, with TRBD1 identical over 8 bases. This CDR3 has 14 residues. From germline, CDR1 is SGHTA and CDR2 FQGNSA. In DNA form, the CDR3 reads TGTGCCAGCAGGTTAGGGACAGGAACTTATGGCTACACCTTC. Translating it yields CASRLGTGTYGYTF.

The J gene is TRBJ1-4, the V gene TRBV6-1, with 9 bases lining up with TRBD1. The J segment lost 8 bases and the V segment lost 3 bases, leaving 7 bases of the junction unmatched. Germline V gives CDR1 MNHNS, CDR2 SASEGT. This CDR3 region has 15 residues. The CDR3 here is CASSEGGDRVEKLFF. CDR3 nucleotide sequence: TGTGCCAGCAGTGAGGGGGGGGACAGGGTCGAAAAACTGTTTTTT.

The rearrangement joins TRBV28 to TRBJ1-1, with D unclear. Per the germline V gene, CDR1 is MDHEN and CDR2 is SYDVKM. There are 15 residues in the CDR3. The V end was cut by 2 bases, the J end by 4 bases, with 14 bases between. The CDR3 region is CASSLTHLFGTEAFF. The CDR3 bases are TGTGCCAGCAGTTTAACCCATTTGTTCGGCACTGAAGCTTTCTTT.